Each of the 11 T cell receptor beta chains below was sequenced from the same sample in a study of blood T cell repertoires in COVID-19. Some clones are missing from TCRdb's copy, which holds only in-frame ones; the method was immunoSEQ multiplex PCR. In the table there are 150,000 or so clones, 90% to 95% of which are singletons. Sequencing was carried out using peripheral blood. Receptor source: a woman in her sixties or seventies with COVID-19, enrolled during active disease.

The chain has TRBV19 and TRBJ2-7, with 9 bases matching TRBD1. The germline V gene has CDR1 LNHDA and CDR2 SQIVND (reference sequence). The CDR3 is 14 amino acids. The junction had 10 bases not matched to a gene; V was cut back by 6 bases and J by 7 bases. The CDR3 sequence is CASSLQGAEFEQYF. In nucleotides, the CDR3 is TGTGCCAGTAGCCTACAGGGGGCGGAGTTTGAGCAGTACTTC.

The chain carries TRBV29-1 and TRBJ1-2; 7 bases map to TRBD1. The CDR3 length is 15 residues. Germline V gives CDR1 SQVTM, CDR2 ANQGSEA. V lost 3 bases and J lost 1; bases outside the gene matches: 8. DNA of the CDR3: TGCAGCGTTGATTTAACAGGGGAGATTAACTATGGCTACACCTTC. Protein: CSVDLTGEINYGYTF.

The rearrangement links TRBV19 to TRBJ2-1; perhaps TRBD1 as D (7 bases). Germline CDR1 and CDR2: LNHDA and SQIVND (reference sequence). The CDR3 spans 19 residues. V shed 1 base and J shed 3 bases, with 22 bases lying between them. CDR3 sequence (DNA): TGTGCCAGTAGTATAGGGAGGGGACAGTGGCGGAACATCTACAATGAGCAGTTCTTC. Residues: CASSIGRGQWRNIYNEQFF.

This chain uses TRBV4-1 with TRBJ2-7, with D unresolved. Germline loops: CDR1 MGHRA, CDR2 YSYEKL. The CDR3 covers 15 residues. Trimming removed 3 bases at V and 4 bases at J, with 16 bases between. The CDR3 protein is CASSQASDRRYEQYF. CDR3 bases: TGCGCCAGCAGCCAGGCTTCAGATAGGCGGTACGAGCAGTACTTC.

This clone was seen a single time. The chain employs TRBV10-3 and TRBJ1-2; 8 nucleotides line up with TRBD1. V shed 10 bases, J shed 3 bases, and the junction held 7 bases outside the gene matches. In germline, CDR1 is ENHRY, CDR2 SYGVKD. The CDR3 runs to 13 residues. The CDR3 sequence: CATDDRGYYGYTF. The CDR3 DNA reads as TGTGCCACCGACGACAGGGGTTACTATGGCTACACCTTC.

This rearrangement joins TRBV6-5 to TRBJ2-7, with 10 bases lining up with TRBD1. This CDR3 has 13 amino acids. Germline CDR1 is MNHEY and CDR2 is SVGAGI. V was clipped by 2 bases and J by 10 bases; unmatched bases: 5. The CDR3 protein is CASSYGTGAVQYF. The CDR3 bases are TGTGCCAGCAGTTACGGGACAGGGGCCGTACAGTACTTC.

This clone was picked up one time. The CDR3 sequence is CSVWTGGTYEQYF. The CDR3 DNA sequence: TGCAGCGTTTGGACAGGGGGGACCTACGAGCAGTACTTC. V and J are TRBV29-1 and TRBJ2-7, with 10 bases that match TRBD1. J gave up 2 bases and V 5 bases, and 3 bases lay outside the gene matches. CDR3 length: 13 amino acids. Germline CDR1 reads SQVTM; CDR2 reads ANQGSEA.

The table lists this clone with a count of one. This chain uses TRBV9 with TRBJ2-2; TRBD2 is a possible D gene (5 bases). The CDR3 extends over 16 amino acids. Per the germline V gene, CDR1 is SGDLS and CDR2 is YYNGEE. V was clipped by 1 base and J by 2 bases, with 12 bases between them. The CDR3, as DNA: TGTGCCAGCAGCGTAAGGTTAGCGCAAAACACCGGGGAGCTGTTTTTT. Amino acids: CASSVRLAQNTGELFF.

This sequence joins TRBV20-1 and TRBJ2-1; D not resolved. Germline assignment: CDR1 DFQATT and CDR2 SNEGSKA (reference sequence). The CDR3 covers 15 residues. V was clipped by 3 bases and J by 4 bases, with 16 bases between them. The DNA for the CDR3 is TGCAGTGCTAGTTTGCGCCCAAACGAGTACAATGAGCAGTTCTTC. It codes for CSASLRPNEYNEQFF.

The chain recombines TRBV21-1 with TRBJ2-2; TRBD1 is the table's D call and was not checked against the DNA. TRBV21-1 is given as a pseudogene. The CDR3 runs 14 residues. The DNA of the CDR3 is TGTGCCAGCTTTTGGGGACAGGTGACCGGGGAGCTGTTTTTT. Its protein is CASFWGQVTGELFF.

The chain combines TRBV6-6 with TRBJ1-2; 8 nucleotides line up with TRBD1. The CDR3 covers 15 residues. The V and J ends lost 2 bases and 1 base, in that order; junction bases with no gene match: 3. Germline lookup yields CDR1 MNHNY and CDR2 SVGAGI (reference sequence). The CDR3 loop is CASSYNRGINYGYTF. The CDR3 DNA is TGTGCCAGCAGTTACAACAGGGGGATTAACTATGGCTACACCTTC.